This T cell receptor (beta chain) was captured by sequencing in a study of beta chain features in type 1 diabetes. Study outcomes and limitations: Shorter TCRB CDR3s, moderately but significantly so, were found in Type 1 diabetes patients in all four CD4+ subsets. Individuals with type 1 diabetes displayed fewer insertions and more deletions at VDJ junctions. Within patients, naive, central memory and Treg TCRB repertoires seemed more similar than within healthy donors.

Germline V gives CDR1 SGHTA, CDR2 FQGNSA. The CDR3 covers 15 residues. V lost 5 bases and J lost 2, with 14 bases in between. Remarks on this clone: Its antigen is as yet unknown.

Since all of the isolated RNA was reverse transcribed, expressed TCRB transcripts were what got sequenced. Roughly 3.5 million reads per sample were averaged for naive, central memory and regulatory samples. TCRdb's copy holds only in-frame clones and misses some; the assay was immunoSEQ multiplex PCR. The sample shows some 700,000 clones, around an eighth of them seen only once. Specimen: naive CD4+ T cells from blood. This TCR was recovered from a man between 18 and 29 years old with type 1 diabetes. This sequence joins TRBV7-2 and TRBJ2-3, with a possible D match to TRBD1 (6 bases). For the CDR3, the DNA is TGTGCCAGCAGCAAACAGACAGGACACACAGATACGCAGTATTTT. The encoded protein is CASSKQTGHTDTQYF.